The 7 T cell receptor beta chains in this list originate from one sample, sequenced in a study of shared clonotypes between healthy human individuals. The repertoire was sequenced with immunoSEQ multiplex PCR; TCRdb's copy has only in-frame clones and lacks some. Here the sample spans 2 million to 2.5 million clones, roughly 93% being singletons. Sequences were obtained from naive CD4+ T cells from PBMCs. Subset indicated: CD45RA+ positively selected. Receptors originate from a young man in good health. Some clones in this sample may be carry-over from other donors' samples.

The chain recombines TRBV5-1 with TRBJ1-3; weak D call: TRBD1 (5 bases). Germline values: CDR1 SGHRS, CDR2 YFSETQ. The CDR3 runs to 14 residues. The germline V and J ends were trimmed by 7 bases and 2 bases, with 13 bases remaining between them. Here the CDR3 DNA reads TGCGCCAGCGCCCAGGGTATGACTGGAAACACCATATATTTT. It translates to CASAQGMTGNTIYF.

This chain joins TRBV7-2 and TRBJ2-1; 13 bases agree with TRBD2. CDR3 length equals 16 residues. The V gene end was trimmed by 5 bases and the J gene end by 7 bases; junction bases not matched to a gene: 8. Germline V CDR1 and CDR2: SGHTA, FQGNSA. The DNA for the CDR3 is TGTGCCAGCAGCCCCCTTACTAGCGGGAGGGGGAATGAGCAGTTCTTC. Protein: CASSPLTSGRGNEQFF.

The rearrangement joins TRBV7-9 to TRBJ1-4; the D is unclear. V gave up 5 bases and J gave up 0 bases, with 4 bases separating them. This CDR3 has 13 amino acids. CDR1 and CDR2 from the germline V gene are SEHNR and FQNEAQ (reference sequence). CDR3 nucleotides: TGTGCCAGCAGCCGGACAACTAATGAAAAACTGTTTTTT. Protein sequence: CASSRTTNEKLFF. Filled out from reference TRBV7-9 and TRBJ1-4, the complete variable domain reads DTGVSQNPRHKITKRGQNVTFRCDPISEHNRLYWYRQTLGQGPEFLTYFQNEAQLEKSRLLSDRFSAERPKGSFSTLEIQRTEQGDSAMYLCASSRTTNEKLFFGSGTQLSVL.

The chain joins TRBV4-1 to TRBJ2-3; 12 nucleotides align to TRBD2. V lost 1 base, J lost 6 bases, and 14 bases stayed unmatched. CDR3 length: 19 amino acids. Germline CDR1 reads MGHRA; CDR2 reads YSYEKL. The CDR3 coding sequence is TGCGCCAGCAGCCAAGTGGGGTTGATGACTAGCGGGAGTTTGGATACGCAGTATTTT. Amino acid sequence: CASSQVGLMTSGSLDTQYF.

The J gene is TRBJ2-3, the V gene TRBV2; D ambiguous. V was pared by 7 bases and J by 2 bases, with 13 bases between. The CDR3 runs to 14 residues. Germline-derived CDR1 and CDR2 are SNHLY and FYNNEI. The CDR3 sequence is CASTLLHPTDTQYF. CDR3 coding DNA: TGTGCCAGCACCCTGCTACACCCCACAGATACGCAGTATTTT.

J is TRBJ2-1 and V is TRBV6-1; 10 nucleotides align to TRBD2. The CDR3 covers 17 residues. Germline V gene lookup returns CDR1 MNHNS and CDR2 SASEGT. J lost 5 bases, V lost 4 bases, and 11 bases had no gene match. The DNA of the CDR3 is TGTGCCAGCAGTGCCGACGGGGTGGGGACTAGCGACAATGAGCAGTTCTTC. Translation: CASSADGVGTSDNEQFF.

The J gene is TRBJ2-7, the V gene TRBV27, with 10 positions matching TRBD1. J lost 3 bases, V lost 3 bases, and 8 bases had no gene match. Per germline, CDR1 MNHEY and CDR2 SMNVEV (reference sequence). The CDR3 is 16 residues long. CDR3 in amino acids: CASSLRGTGVVYEQYF. The CDR3 nucleotides read TGTGCCAGCAGTTTGCGGGGGACAGGGGTTGTCTACGAGCAGTACTTC.